A selection of T cell receptor beta chains follows, all from one sample in a study of cytomegalovirus exposure and HLA in healthy donors. Libraries were prepared by immunoSEQ multiplex PCR; TCRdb keeps only in-frame clonotypes and omits some of them. The table lists about 160,000 clones, 70% to 90% of them singletons. The specimen was PBMCs. The receptors shown here come from a woman aged 25-40 years in good health and CMV-seropositive. CDR3s include the opening cysteine and the closing phenylalanine or tryptophan. A D gene is named only where the DNA matches it firmly. Only some rows state a clone size, as once, few, many or a class for expanded clones.

.	TRBV4-1	TRBJ1-2	.	CASSQDETGYNYGYTF	TGCGCCAGCAGCCAAGATGAGACAGGATACAACTATGGCTACACCTTC
.	TRBV27	TRBJ1-2	.	CASSTTGDTPYGYTF	TGTGCCAGCAGTACCACTGGGGACACTCCCTATGGCTACACCTTC
once	TRBV7-9	TRBJ1-4	TRBD1	CASSLDRGNEKLFF	TGTGCCAGCAGCTTAGACAGGGGTAATGAAAAACTGTTTTTT
.	TRBV19	TRBJ2-7	.	CASSTGKGEVYEQYF	TGTGCCAGTAGTACTGGAAAGGGGGAAGTCTACGAGCAGTACTTC
once	TRBV6-5	TRBJ1-2	TRBD1	CASSYSWTGNYGYTF	TGTGCCAGCAGTTACTCCTGGACAGGGAACTATGGCTACACCTTC
.	TRBV7-2	TRBJ1-6	TRBD1	CASSWGETGGNSPLHF	TGTGCCAGCAGCTGGGGGGAAACAGGGGGGAATTCACCCCTCCACTTT
.	TRBV2	TRBJ1-6	TRBD1	CASLGTGDSPLHF	TGTGCCAGCCTCGGGACAGGGGATTCACCCCTCCACTTT
.	TRBV2	TRBJ2-1	.	CASREGQQYEQFF	TGTGCCAGCAGGGAAGGACAGCAGTATGAGCAGTTCTTC
.	TRBV5-1	TRBJ1-2	.	CASSLVAGRMDGYTF	TGCGCCAGCAGCTTGGTAGCGGGACGGATGGATGGCTACACCTTC
.	TRBV2	TRBJ1-1	.	CATPWEVNTEAFF	TGTGCCACCCCTTGGGAGGTGAACACTGAAGCTTTCTTT
.	TRBV5-5	TRBJ1-1	.	CASSLALLQAPGAEAFF	TGTGCCAGCAGCTTGGCACTCCTACAGGCCCCTGGTGCTGAAGCTTTCTTT
.	TRBV5-1	TRBJ2-5	.	CASSAAAEETQYF	TGCGCCAGCAGCGCGGCGGCTGAAGAGACCCAGTACTTC
.	TRBV19	TRBJ1-5	TRBD1	CASSRTGSVGNQPQHF	TGTGCCAGTAGTAGGACAGGGTCGGTGGGGAATCAGCCCCAGCATTTT
.	TRBV7-9	TRBJ1-1	.	CSSSGPGEAFF	TGTTCCAGCAGCGGGCCAGGCGAAGCTTTCTTT
few	TRBV5-6	TRBJ1-5	.	CASSSQGRGNQPQHF	TGTGCCAGCAGCTCTCAGGGTAGGGGCAATCAGCCCCAGCATTTT
.	TRBV29-1	TRBJ2-4	.	CSVGVREGIQYF	TGCAGCGTTGGTGTCAGGGAAGGCATTCAGTACTTC
.	TRBV5-1	TRBJ1-1	.	CASSLARGAYTEAFF	TGCGCCAGCAGCTTGGCTCGGGGTGCATACACTGAAGCTTTCTTT
.	TRBV25-1	TRBJ1-2	.	CASSEYGGGRLHTF	TGTGCCAGCAGTGAATACGGGGGGGGAAGATTGCACACCTTC
.	TRBV7-8	TRBJ1-3	.	CASSLMQGGSGNTIYF	TGTGCCAGCAGCTTAATGCAGGGAGGGTCTGGAAACACCATATATTTT
.	TRBV9	TRBJ2-2	.	CASSVEGPGNTGELFF	TGTGCCAGCAGCGTAGAAGGTCCGGGGAACACCGGGGAGCTGTTTTTT
.	TRBV6-1	TRBJ1-2	.	CASKNSYFYGYTF	TGTGCCAGCAAAAACAGCTATTTCTATGGCTACACCTTC
.	TRBV4-3	TRBJ1-1	TRBD1	CASSQENRGSGLF	TGCGCCAGCAGCCAAGAAAACAGGGGATCGGGGTTATTT
few	TRBV19	TRBJ1-3	TRBD1	CASSGQVTGNTIYF	TGTGCCAGTAGTGGACAGGTGACTGGAAACACCATATATTTT
.	TRBV6-1	TRBJ1-4	TRBD1	CASSGQGAGNEKLFF	TGTGCCAGCAGTGGGCAGGGGGCAGGTAATGAAAAACTGTTTTTT
.	TRBV5-1	TRBJ1-2	TRBD1	CASSWRTGRYGYTF	TGCGCCAGCAGCTGGCGGACAGGGCGCTATGGCTACACCTTC
.	TRBV4-3	TRBJ1-2	TRBD1	CASSQDFGQGETF	TGCGCCAGCAGCCAAGATTTCGGACAGGGGGAAACCTTC
.	TRBV7-2	TRBJ2-7	TRBD1	CASSLPTGGVHEQYF	TGTGCCAGCAGCTTACCCACAGGGGGCGTCCACGAGCAGTACTTC
.	TRBV11-2	TRBJ1-1	.	CASSLTGNTEAFF	TGTGCCAGCAGCTTGACAGGGAACACTGAAGCTTTCTTT
.	TRBV11-2	TRBJ2-7	.	CASSLDLTGFSYEQYF	TGTGCCAGCAGCTTAGACTTGACAGGATTCTCCTACGAGCAGTACTTC
.	TRBV11-3	TRBJ2-3	TRBD2	CASSMRTSGLLNTQYF	TGTGCCAGCAGCATGCGGACTAGCGGGCTCCTGAATACGCAGTATTTT
.	TRBV18	TRBJ1-2	TRBD1	CASSPRTGDYGYTF	TGTGCCAGCTCACCACGGACAGGGGACTATGGCTACACCTTC
.	TRBV7-9	TRBJ1-6	.	CASSLRNSPLHF	TGTGCCAGCAGCTTGAGAAATTCACCCCTCCACTTT
.	TRBV5-1	TRBJ1-2	.	CASSSQSSYGYTF	TGCGCCAGCAGCTCTCAGTCGTCCTATGGCTACACCTTC
.	TRBV11-3	TRBJ2-1	TRBD1	CASSSQGAYNEQFF	TGTGCCAGCAGTTCTCAGGGGGCCTACAATGAGCAGTTCTTC
.	TRBV6-6	TRBJ1-5	.	CASSSRNQPQHF	TGTGCCAGCAGTTCGAGGAATCAGCCCCAGCATTTT
.	TRBV19	TRBJ1-5	TRBD1	CASSGQDGQPQHF	TGTGCCAGTTCCGGACAGGACGGGCAGCCCCAGCATTTT
.	TRBV10-3	TRBJ2-1	TRBD1	CATCSGTGEYNEQFF	TGTGCCACATGCTCCGGGACAGGAGAATACAATGAGCAGTTCTTC
.	TRBV4-3	TRBJ2-5	.	CASSQDFTGRETQYF	TGCGCCAGCAGCCAAGACTTTACGGGGAGAGAGACCCAGTACTTC
.	TRBV27	TRBJ1-4	.	CASSPGLRSEKLFF	TGTGCCAGCAGTCCCGGACTGCGGAGTGAAAAACTGTTTTTT
.	TRBV18	TRBJ2-1	TRBD2	CASSPSSGGGASSYNEQFF	TGTGCCAGCTCACCGTCTAGCGGGGGGGGAGCGAGCTCCTACAATGAGCAGTTCTTC
.	TRBV5-8	TRBJ1-2	TRBD1	CASSSGQEKGHGYTF	TGTGCCAGCAGCTCAGGACAGGAAAAGGGTCATGGCTACACCTTC
.	TRBV10-2	TRBJ1-6	TRBD1	CASSGQGEDSPLHF	TGCGCCAGCAGCGGGCAGGGGGAAGATTCACCCCTCCACTTT
.	TRBV2	TRBJ2-5	TRBD1	CASNLQGQETQYF	TGTGCCAGCAATTTACAGGGGCAAGAGACCCAGTACTTC
few	TRBV9	TRBJ2-5	TRBD1	CASSRDSQETQYF	TGTGCCAGCAGCCGGGACAGCCAAGAGACCCAGTACTTC
.	TRBV19	TRBJ2-1	TRBD2	CASSTDSGGARVRFF	TGTGCCAGTAGTACTGATAGCGGGGGGGCCCGAGTGCGGTTCTTC
once	TRBV18	TRBJ1-1	TRBD1	CASSLPNRGRNTEAFF	TGTGCCAGCTCACTACCTAACAGGGGAAGGAACACTGAAGCTTTCTTT
.	TRBV6-4	TRBJ1-1	.	CASSKNRNTEAFF	TGTGCCAGCAGTAAGAACAGGAACACTGAAGCTTTCTTT
.	TRBV6-5	TRBJ1-2	.	CASTRSGGFDGYTF	TGTGCCAGCACCAGAAGTGGGGGGTTCGATGGCTACACCTTC
.	TRBV9	TRBJ2-5	TRBD1	CASSVGTGGQETQYF	TGTGCCAGCAGCGTAGGGACAGGGGGCCAAGAGACCCAGTACTTC
once	TRBV5-1	TRBJ1-5	TRBD1	CASSLEGQGQQPQHF	TGCGCCAGCAGCTTAGAGGGACAGGGACAACAGCCCCAGCATTTT
.	TRBV9	TRBJ1-6	.	CASSAQVDNSPLHF	TGTGCCAGCAGCGCCCAGGTGGATAATTCACCCCTCCACTTT